The 11 T cell receptor beta chains in this list originate from one sample, sequenced in a study of glioma-infiltrating T cells. TCR alpha and beta CDR3 regions were amplified from RNA using iRepertoire nested multiplex PCR. TCRdb processed the multiplex PCR reads anew with MiXCR; each CDR3 protein has one entry. The sample gives about 410,000 distinct CDR3 sequences, more than 35% of which show up once; around 12% is in the top ten. Sequenced input: glioma tissue, nonneoplastic brain tissue, or PBMCs (not recorded which). The receptors stem from a human donor with low-grade glioma or glioblastoma, undergoing nonglioma brain surgery, or in good health (not recorded which).

The CDR3 nucleotides are TGTGCCATCAACAAAATGGGGACTGAAGCTTTCTTT. This translates into CAINKMGTEAFF. The rearrangement joins TRBV10-3 to TRBJ1-1; D is undetermined. Germline CDR1 is ENHRY and CDR2 is SYGVKD. The CDR3 runs 12 residues. With 7 bases removed from V and 5 bases from J, the gap between germline ends came to 11 bases.

With regard to this clonotype: A much larger clonotype is one base distant, so this may be a read error. The rearrangement uses TRBV28 and TRBJ2-7; perhaps TRBD1 as D (5 bases). V was pared by 5 bases and J by 5 bases, with 22 bases between. Germline V CDR1 and CDR2: MDHEN, SYDVKM. The CDR3 loop spans 16 amino acids. Here the CDR3 DNA reads TGTGCCAGCAGTCCCCTTTTACGGCAGGGCCATAACGAGCAGTACTTC. Its translation is CASSPLLRQGHNEQYF.

In the case of this clonotype: A much larger clone is a single base away; this may be a read error. V gene TRBV6-2 or TRBV6-3 combines with J gene TRBJ1-1; unclear D gene. This CDR3 comprises 14 residues. The germline V gene has CDR1 MNHEY and CDR2 SVGEGT. The CDR3 nucleotides read TGTGCCAGCACCCCTCCAAGGATGAACACTAAAGCTTTCTTT. This encodes CASTPPRMNTKAFF.

This clonotype was seen a handful of times. The J gene is TRBJ1-5, the V gene TRBV2; no clear D. The V gene lost 8 bases and the J gene lost 3 bases, with 14 bases spanning the gap. Germline V gives CDR1 SNHLY, CDR2 FYNNEI. This CDR3 has 14 residues. In nucleotides, the CDR3 is TGTGCCAGCGGGCGAGGTTTTGACAATCAGCCCCAGCATTTT. Protein product: CASGRGFDNQPQHF.

Concerning this clonotype itself: This may come from a read error, since a much larger clone is one base off. The V and J genes are TRBV20-1 and TRBJ2-1; TRBD2 matches 11 bases. Germline values: CDR1 DFQATT, CDR2 SNEGSKA (reference sequence). CDR3 length: 16 residues. The J segment lost 6 bases and the V segment lost 2 bases, leaving 9 bases of the junction unmatched. In DNA, the CDR3 is TGCAGTGCTAGACCGATGCTAGCGGGAGGATGCAATGAGCAGTTCTTC. Its translation: CSARPMLAGGCNEQFF.

This clonotype was found a few times. The V and J genes are TRBV28 and TRBJ2-5; 9 nucleotides match TRBD1. V shed 6 bases and J 5 bases; nucleotides not matched to a gene: 13. Germline V gene sequence: CDR1 MDHEN, CDR2 SYDVKM. The CDR3 is 16 residues long. CDR3 DNA: TGTGCCAGCAGCTCGACCGGGACAGGGAGTTGGGAGACCCAGTACTTC. Amino acid sequence: CASSSTGTGSWETQYF.

This clonotype was detected many times. V usage is TRBV27 and J usage is TRBJ2-1; 16 bases are a match to TRBD2. This CDR3 comprises 17 residues. Per germline, CDR1 MNHEY and CDR2 SMNVEV (reference sequence). V lost 5 bases, J lost 7 bases, and 8 bases stayed unmatched. CDR3 loop: CASSGPPGLAGGNEQFF. The CDR3 coding sequence is TGTGCCAGCAGTGGACCCCCGGGACTAGCGGGGGGGAATGAGCAGTTCTTC.

V and J are TRBV14 and TRBJ1-2, with D perhaps matching TRBD1 (6 bases). V lost 1 base, J lost 0 bases, and 12 bases lay in between. From germline, CDR1 is SGHDN and CDR2 FVKESK. The CDR3 loop spans 16 amino acids. As DNA, the CDR3 is TGTGCCAGCAGCCAAGCCGGACAGTTAGCTAACTATGGCTACACCTTC. As protein: CASSQAGQLANYGYTF. Full variable domain (rest looked up from reference TRBV14 and TRBJ1-2): EAGVTQFPSHSVIEKGQTVTLRCDPISGHDNLYWYRRVMGKEIKFLLHFVKESKQDESGMPNNRFLAERTGGTYSTLKVQPAELEDSGVYFCASSQAGQLANYGYTFGSGTRLTVV.

Concerning this clonotype itself: This sequence may be a read error, since a much larger clone differs from it by one base. V gene TRBV15 combines with J gene TRBJ2-1; the match to TRBD2 covers 8 bases. Germline V gene data show CDR1 as LNHNV and CDR2 as YYDKDF (reference sequence). This CDR3 region has 15 residues. The CDR3 reads CATSRALAVYNKQFF. The CDR3 nucleotides are TGTGCCACCAGCAGAGCACTAGCGGTATACAATAAGCAGTTCTTC.

This clonotype has more than one count but fewer than ten. CDR3 sequence reads: CASSWGLWQNTEAFF. The CDR3 DNA is TGTGCCAGCAGCTGGGGTTTGTGGCAGAACACTGAAGCTTTCTTT. The rearrangement joins TRBV6-2 or TRBV6-3 to TRBJ1-1; D remains unclear. Trimming removed 6 bases at V and 1 base at J, with 15 bases between. This CDR3 region has 15 residues. Germline V lookup: CDR1 MNHEY, CDR2 SVGEGT.

This clonotype has at least ten counts. The V and J genes are TRBV6-1 and TRBJ1-2, with 9 bases lining up with TRBD1. Germline V gives CDR1 MNHNS, CDR2 SASEGT. The CDR3 contains 13 residues. J lost 5 bases, V lost 5 bases, and 3 bases had no gene match. The CDR3: CASSSQGAYGYTF. The CDR3 DNA follows: TGTGCCAGCAGTTCACAGGGGGCGTATGGCTACACCTTC.